This is a list of T cell receptor beta chains from one sample in a study of shared clonotypes between healthy human individuals. This table comes from immunoSEQ multiplex PCR, and its TCRdb copy is limited to in-frame clones, with some not included. The top ten clones hold 30% to 40% of a sample with some 690,000 clones, about nine tenths of them seen once. Sequences were obtained from memory CD8+ T cells from PBMCs. The receptor set was obtained from a man aged 18 to 30 in good health. Some clones in this sample may be carry-over from other donors' samples. Each CDR3 is given without its conserved first and last residue. Part of the rows lack a size; the others show once, few, many or a class for expanded clones.

clone_size	v_call	j_call	cdr3_aa
.	TRBV27	TRBJ2-5	ASSLGWLDTQETQY
few	TRBV10-1	TRBJ1-1	ASSAGPFTEAF
.	TRBV5-1	TRBJ2-7	ASRDTSDRAYEQY
.	TRBV19	TRBJ2-7	ASSMGPTGEY
.	TRBV29-1	TRBJ1-4	SVEDTRGVDRKLF
.	TRBV28	TRBJ2-7	ASCLGVSYEQY
.	TRBV18	TRBJ2-5	ASSPKSPTGAGETQY
few	TRBV4-3	TRBJ2-5	ASSQGRNRGETQY
.	TRBV6-5	TRBJ1-1	ASSYARGGYTEAF
.	TRBV6-6	TRBJ2-7	ASVGGPSYEQY
.	TRBV27	TRBJ2-3	ASNSALAGATSTDTQY
.	TRBV7-3	TRBJ2-1	ASSPRTGSSYNEQF
.	TRBV9	TRBJ2-3	ASTPTPGPSTDTQY
.	TRBV27	TRBJ1-4	ASSLSGSGHSNEKLF
.	TRBV6-5	TRBJ1-3	ASSRTGIPGNTIY
.	TRBV11-1	TRBJ2-7	ASSPGTSGLSYEQY
.	TRBV27	TRBJ2-7	ASSSTTGTGYYEQY
.	TRBV5-4	TRBJ1-1	ASSLGDRGIMNTEAF
.	TRBV27	TRBJ1-1	ASRGQGWGTEAF
.	TRBV6-1	TRBJ2-5	ASSERGQETQY
.	TRBV6-1	TRBJ2-1	ASSTPGQNNNEQF
.	TRBV10-3	TRBJ2-7	AISTQGIQY
.	TRBV5-8	TRBJ2-3	ASSAGLQGPDTQY
.	TRBV7-6	TRBJ1-2	ASSFNRDRAEDNYGYT
.	TRBV7-3	TRBJ1-1	ASSLTKASTTEAF
.	TRBV12-5	TRBJ2-3	ASGLGQTSTDTQY
.	TRBV4-2	TRBJ2-3	ASSQPDRGTQY
few	TRBV4-2	TRBJ1-1	ASSHPPLGTEAF
.	TRBV28	TRBJ2-1	ASSLRPGFNEQF
.	TRBV7-9	TRBJ2-3	ASSSRYRTDTQY
.	TRBV27	TRBJ1-5	ASSSFNQPQH
.	TRBV5-3	TRBJ2-1	ARSLGGTSGPQKPYNEQF
.	TRBV6-5	TRBJ2-1	ASSYREGTYNEQF
.	TRBV6-9	TRBJ1-1	ASRMTGLKNTEAF
.	TRBV5-4	TRBJ2-1	ASSLTLAEYNEQF
.	TRBV2	TRBJ1-5	ASTNRDNQPQH
few	TRBV7-9	TRBJ1-2	ASSQRLGGQIYGYT
once	TRBV10-1	TRBJ2-3	ASSDGRTDTQY
.	TRBV11-3	TRBJ2-5	ATLWVSRETQY
.	TRBV6-5	TRBJ2-6	ASSYGSPPGANVLT
.	TRBV28	TRBJ1-2	ASSSRTGLGYT
few	TRBV27	TRBJ2-1	ASMPRTGYNEQF
.	TRBV7-9	TRBJ1-4	ASSLTHDEKLF
.	TRBV14	TRBJ2-5	ASSRSRLQETQY
.	TRBV9	TRBJ1-5	ASSPSGTGSQPQH
.	TRBV19	TRBJ2-5	ASSIDPGPPY
.	TRBV7-9	TRBJ2-3	AGQGAFYTDTQY
.	TRBV21-1	TRBJ2-1	ASSKESGRPYNEQF
.	TRBV7-2	TRBJ1-1	ASSLAQGMNTEAF
.	TRBV27	TRBJ2-7	ASSFQGAGYEQY
.	TRBV7-6	TRBJ2-1	ASSPARGGSYNEQF
.	TRBV21-1	TRBJ2-1	ASSTGLARGEQF
.	TRBV27	TRBJ2-3	ASRPRLADHRTDTQY